This TCR beta chain stems from a study of regulatory T cells in long-lasting Graves disease. Findings of the study overall: Persistent disease favored TRBV28, TRBJ1-2 and TRBJ2-5. Persistent patients had more shared public clonotypes (about 2,700) than new patients (roughly 900).

Sequencing libraries for TCR beta were prepared with iRepertoire HTBI primers and Arm-PCR of CDR3 regions. Methods used by the authors: Across samples, 50 to 65 TRBV and around 14 TRBJ segments were found. Each CDR3 protein is one row after TCRdb ran MiXCR on the multiplex PCR reads. TCRdb, not the authors, supplied the V and J calls. The repertoire holds about 610,000 distinct CDR3 sequences, with 16% as singletons. The CDR3 has 18 amino acids. Germline V gene sequence: CDR1 MNHEY, CDR2 SVGEGT. Germline trimming cut 5 bases from V and 3 bases from J; bases unmatched to any gene: 11. Time point denoted: newly diagnosed GD, antithyroid drugs for less than 3 months. Extracted PBMC RNA gave rise to the TCR library. Turning to this clonotype: Antigen unknown.

The data were also submitted as part of a second study, on T cells in Graves' hyperthyroidism and ophthalmopathy. That work states: The hyperthyroidism was newly diagnosed and had lasted under 2 months; the patients were aged 18 to 65.

This chain links TRBV6-2 or TRBV6-3 with TRBJ2-3; 13 bases are shared with TRBD2. The source was peripheral blood mononuclear cells (PBMCs), collected at new diagnosis, from a patient treated with antithyroid drugs. The receptor was isolated from a man younger than 30 with Graves disease. CDR3: CASSVGLAGDFRTDTQYF. The CDR3 bases are TGTGCCAGCAGTGTTGGACTAGCGGGAGATTTTCGGACAGATACGCAGTATTTT.